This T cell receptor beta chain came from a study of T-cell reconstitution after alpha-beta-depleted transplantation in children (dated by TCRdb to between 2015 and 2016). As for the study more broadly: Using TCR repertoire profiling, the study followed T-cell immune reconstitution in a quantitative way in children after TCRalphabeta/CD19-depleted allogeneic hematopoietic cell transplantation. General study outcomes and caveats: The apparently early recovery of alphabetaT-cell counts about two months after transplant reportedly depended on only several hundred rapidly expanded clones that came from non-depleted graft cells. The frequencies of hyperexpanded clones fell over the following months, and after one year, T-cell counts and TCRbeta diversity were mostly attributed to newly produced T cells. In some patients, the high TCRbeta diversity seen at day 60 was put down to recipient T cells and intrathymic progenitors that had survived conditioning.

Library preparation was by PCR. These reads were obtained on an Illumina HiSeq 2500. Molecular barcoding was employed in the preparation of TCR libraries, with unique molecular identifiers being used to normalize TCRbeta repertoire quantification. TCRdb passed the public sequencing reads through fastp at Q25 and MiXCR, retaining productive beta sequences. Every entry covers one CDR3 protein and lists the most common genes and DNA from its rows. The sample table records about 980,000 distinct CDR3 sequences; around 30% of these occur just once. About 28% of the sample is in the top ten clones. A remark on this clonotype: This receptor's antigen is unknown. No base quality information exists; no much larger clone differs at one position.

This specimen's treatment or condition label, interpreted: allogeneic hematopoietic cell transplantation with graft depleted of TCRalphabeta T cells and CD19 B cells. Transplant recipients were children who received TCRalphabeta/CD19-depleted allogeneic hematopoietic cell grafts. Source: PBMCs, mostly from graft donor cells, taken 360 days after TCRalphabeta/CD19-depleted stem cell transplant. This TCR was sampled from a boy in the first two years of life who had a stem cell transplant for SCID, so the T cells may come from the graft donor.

For the CDR3, the sequence is CASSSPGAPHYEQYF. In nucleotide form, the sequence is TGTGCCAGCAGCTCACCAGGGGCCCCCCACTACGAGCAGTACTTC. The rearranged chain carries TRBV5-5 and TRBJ2-7; the D segment could be TRBD1, given 6 matching bases. From its cysteine to its phenylalanine, the CDR3 spans 15 amino acids. The kept DNA is CDR3 alone, 45 bases in frame from the first base. The germline V gene (reference sequence) gives CDR1 as SGHKS and CDR2 as YYEKEE. V lost 3 bases and J lost 3 bases; the stretch between them is 16 bases long.